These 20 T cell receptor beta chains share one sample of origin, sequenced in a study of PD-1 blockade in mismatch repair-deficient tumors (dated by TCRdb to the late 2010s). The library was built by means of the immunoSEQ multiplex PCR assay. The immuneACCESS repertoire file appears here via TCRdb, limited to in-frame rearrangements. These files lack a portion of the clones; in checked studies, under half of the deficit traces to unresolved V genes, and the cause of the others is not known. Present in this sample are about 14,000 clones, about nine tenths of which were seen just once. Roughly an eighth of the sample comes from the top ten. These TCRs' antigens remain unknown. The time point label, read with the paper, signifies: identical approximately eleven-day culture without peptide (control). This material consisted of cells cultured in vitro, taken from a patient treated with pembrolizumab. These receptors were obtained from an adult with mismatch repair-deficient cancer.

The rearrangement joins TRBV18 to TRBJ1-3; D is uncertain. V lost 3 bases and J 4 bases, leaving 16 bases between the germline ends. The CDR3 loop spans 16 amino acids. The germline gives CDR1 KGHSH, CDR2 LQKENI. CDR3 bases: TGTGCCAGCTCACCCTCCAGCAACTATGAAGGAAACACCATATATTTT. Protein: CASSPSSNYEGNTIYF.

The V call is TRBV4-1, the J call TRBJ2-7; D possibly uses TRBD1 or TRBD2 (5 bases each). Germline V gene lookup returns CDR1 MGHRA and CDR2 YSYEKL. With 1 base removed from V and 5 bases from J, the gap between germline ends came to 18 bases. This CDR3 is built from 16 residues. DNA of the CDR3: TGCGCCAGCAGCCAAGTTAAGGGAATGGGGGAAAACGAGCAGTACTTC. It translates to CASSQVKGMGENEQYF.

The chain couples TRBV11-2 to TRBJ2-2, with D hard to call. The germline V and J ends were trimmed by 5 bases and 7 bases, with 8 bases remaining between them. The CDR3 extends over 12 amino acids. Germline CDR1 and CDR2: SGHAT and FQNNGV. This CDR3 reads CASSERVGELFF. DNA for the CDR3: TGTGCCAGCAGCGAGCGCGTCGGGGAGCTGTTTTTT.

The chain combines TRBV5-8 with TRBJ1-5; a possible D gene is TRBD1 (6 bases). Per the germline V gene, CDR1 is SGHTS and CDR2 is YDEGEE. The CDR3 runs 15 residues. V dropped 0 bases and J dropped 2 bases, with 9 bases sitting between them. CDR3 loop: CASSLGQAGNQPQHF. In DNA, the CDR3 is TGTGCCAGCAGCTTGGGACAGGCGGGCAATCAGCCCCAGCATTTT.

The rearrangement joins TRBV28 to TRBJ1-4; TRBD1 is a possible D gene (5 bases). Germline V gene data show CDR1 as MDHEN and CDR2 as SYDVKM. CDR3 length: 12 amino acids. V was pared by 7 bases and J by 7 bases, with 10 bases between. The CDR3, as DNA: TGTGCCAGCAAGGAAGGGACTGAAAAACTGTTTTTT. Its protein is CASKEGTEKLFF.

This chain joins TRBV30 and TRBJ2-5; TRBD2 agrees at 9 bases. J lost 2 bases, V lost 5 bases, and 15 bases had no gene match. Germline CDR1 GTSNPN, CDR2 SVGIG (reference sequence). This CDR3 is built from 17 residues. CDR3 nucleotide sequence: TGTGCCTGGCGAACGATCGGGGGCGGGAGGGGACAAGAGACCCAGTACTTC. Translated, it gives CAWRTIGGGRGQETQYF.

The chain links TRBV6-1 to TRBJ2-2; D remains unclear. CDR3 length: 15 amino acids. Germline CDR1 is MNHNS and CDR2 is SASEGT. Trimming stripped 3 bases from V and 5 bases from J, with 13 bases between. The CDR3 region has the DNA TGTGCCAGCAGTGATAGTAGGAAGGGAACCGGGGAGCTGTTTTTT. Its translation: CASSDSRKGTGELFF.

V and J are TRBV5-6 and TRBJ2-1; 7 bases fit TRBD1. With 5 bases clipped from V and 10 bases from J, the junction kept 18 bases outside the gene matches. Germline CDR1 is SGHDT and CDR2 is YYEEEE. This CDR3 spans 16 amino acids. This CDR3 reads CASRPERDSPAVEQFF. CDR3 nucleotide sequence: TGTGCCAGCAGACCTGAGAGGGACAGCCCCGCCGTGGAGCAGTTCTTC.

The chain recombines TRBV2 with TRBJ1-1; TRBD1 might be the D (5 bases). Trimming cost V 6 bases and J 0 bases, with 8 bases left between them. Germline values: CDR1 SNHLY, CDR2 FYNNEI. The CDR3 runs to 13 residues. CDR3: CASSQGLNTEAFF. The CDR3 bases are TGTGCCAGCAGCCAGGGACTGAACACTGAAGCTTTCTTT.

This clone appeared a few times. CDR3 bases: TGTGCCAGCAGCCAGGGACTGTCTGCCTACGAGCAGTACTTC. Its protein is CASSQGLSAYEQYF. The gene calls are TRBV11-3 and TRBJ2-7, with a tentative D call TRBD2 (6 bases). V lost 5 bases, J lost 2 bases, and 13 bases lay in between. CDR3 size: 14 residues. Per germline, CDR1 SGHNT and CDR2 YENEEA.

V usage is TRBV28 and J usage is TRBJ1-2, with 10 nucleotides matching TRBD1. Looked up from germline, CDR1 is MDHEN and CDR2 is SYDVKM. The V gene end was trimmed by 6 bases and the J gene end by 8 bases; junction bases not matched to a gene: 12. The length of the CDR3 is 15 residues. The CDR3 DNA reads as TGTGCCAGCAGCTTCGCCTGGGACAGGGGCGGCGGCTACACCTTC. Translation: CASSFAWDRGGGYTF.

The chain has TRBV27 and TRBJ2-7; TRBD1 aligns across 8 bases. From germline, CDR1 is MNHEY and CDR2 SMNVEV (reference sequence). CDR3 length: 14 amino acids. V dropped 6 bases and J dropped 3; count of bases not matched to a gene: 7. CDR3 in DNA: TGTGCCAGCAGGGGGACAGGTATAGTCTACGAGCAGTACTTC. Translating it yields CASRGTGIVYEQYF.

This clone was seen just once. CDR3 region: CASSPSGTGIYEQYF. The CDR3 DNA is TGTGCCAGCTCACCATCCGGGACAGGGATCTACGAGCAGTACTTC. This chain uses TRBV18 with TRBJ2-7, with 9 bases aligning to TRBD1. The germline gives CDR1 KGHSH, CDR2 LQKENI. Losses at the gene ends were 2 bases for V and 3 bases for J; bases not matched to a gene: 5. The CDR3 has 15 residues.

The CDR3 loop is CASREGSSYNEQFF. CDR3 nucleotide sequence: TGCGCCAGCAGAGAGGGAAGCTCCTACAATGAGCAGTTCTTC. The gene calls are TRBV5-1 and TRBJ2-1; the D gene is possibly TRBD2 (5 bases). From germline, CDR1 is SGHRS and CDR2 YFSETQ. Trimming took off 5 bases at V and 0 bases at J, with 9 bases between the two ends. The CDR3 consists of 14 residues.

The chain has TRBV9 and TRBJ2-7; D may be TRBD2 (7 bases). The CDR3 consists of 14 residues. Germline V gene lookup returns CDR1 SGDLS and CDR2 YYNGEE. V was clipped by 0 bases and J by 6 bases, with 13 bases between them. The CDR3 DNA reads TGTGCCAGCAGCGTAGCTGGGGGGGGGCTCGAGCAGTACTTC. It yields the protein CASSVAGGGLEQYF.

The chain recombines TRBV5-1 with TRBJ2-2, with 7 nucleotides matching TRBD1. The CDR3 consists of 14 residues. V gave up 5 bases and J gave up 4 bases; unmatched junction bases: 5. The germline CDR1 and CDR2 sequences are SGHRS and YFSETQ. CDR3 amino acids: CASSSTGSTGELFF. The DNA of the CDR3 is TGCGCCAGCAGTTCGACAGGGAGCACCGGGGAGCTGTTTTTT.

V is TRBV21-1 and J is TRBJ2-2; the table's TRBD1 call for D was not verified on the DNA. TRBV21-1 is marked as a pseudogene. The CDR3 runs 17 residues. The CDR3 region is CASSKGTGGANTGELFF. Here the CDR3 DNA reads TGTGCCAGCAGCAAAGGGACAGGGGGCGCGAACACCGGGGAGCTGTTTTTT.

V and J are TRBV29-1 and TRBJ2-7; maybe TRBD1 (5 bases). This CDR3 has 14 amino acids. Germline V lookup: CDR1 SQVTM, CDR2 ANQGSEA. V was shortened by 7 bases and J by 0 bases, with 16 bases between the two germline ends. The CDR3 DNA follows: TGCAGCGCCTTGTCTAGGGGTGGCTCCTACGAGCAGTACTTC. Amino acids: CSALSRGGSYEQYF.

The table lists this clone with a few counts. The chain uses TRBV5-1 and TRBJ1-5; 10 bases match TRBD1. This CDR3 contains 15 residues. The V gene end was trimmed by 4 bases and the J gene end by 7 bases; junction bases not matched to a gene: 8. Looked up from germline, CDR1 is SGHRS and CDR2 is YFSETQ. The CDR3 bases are TGCGCCAGCAGCCTGGGGGGGACAGGGGAACAGCCCCAGCATTTT. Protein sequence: CASSLGGTGEQPQHF.

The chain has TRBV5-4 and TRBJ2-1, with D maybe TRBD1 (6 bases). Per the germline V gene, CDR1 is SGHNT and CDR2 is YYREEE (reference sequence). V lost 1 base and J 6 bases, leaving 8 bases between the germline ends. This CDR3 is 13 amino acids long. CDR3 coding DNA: TGTGCCAGCAGCTTGTGGGACATCAATGAGCAGTTCTTC. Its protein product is CASSLWDINEQFF.